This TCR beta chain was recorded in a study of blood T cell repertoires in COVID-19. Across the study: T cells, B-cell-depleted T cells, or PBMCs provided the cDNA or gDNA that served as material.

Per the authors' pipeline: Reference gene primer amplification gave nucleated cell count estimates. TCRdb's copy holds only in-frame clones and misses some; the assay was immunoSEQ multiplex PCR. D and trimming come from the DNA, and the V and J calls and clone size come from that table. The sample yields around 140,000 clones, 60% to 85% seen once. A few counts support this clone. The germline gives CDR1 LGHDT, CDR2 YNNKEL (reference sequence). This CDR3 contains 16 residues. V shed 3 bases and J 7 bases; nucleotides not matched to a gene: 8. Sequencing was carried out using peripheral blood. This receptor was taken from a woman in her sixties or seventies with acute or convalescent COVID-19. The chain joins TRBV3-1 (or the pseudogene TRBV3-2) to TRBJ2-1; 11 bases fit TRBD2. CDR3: CASSHPTSGRGNEQFF. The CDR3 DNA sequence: TGTGCCAGCAGCCATCCAACTAGCGGGAGAGGGAATGAGCAGTTCTTC.